The present T cell receptor (beta chain) was sequenced within a study of CD4 T cells in relation to SARS-CoV-2 and coronaviruses. Study overall: PBMCs were cultured with antigen for roughly 11 days before TCR beta sequencing.

This clone has only a few counts. What it recognizes is unknown. Overall study findings and caveats: No donor gave both pre-pandemic and post-infection samples.

The germline V and J ends were trimmed by 4 bases and 4 bases, with 11 bases remaining between them. Germline V lookup: CDR1 SQVTM, CDR2 ANQGSEA. There are 13 residues in the CDR3. Profiled with immunoSEQ multiplex PCR; TCRdb holds only in-frame clones, not every one. The repertoire holds about 36,000 clones, with about four fifths as singletons. Sequenced input: naive CD4+ T cells from PBMCs, cultured in vitro. Indicated subset: naive CD4+ T cells isolated by negative enrichment. This TCR derives from an adult with COVID-19. The chain carries TRBV29-1 and TRBJ1-3, with D maybe TRBD1 (5 bases). DNA for the CDR3: TGCAGCGTTGTGGGGACCGCGGGAAACACCATATATTTT. This translates into CSVVGTAGNTIYF.